One sample yielded the 8 T cell receptor beta chains listed below, sequenced in a study of CD8 T cells in ankylosing spondylitis (dated by TCRdb to about 2017). Receptor libraries were prepared by 5' RACE. Sequencing took place on an Illumina HiSeq 2500. The raw public data were reprocessed by TCRdb itself: fastp quality trimming at Q25, MiXCR clonotype calling, in-frame beta chains only. Every distinct CDR3 protein forms one entry, paired with its most common genes and DNA. Counted in this sample were 30,000 to 45,000 distinct CDR3 sequences; about an eighth of them appeared once. Clones ranked in the top ten supply roughly 30% of the sample. Sequencing used synovial fluid, either unsorted or a sorted T cell fraction (not recorded which). Source of these receptors: a male donor with ankylosing spondylitis.

This clonotype was recorded at least ten times. The gene calls are TRBV9 and TRBJ2-7; tentatively, D is TRBD2 (6 bases). This CDR3 is built from 14 residues. In germline, CDR1 is SGDLS, CDR2 YYNGEE. The V gene lost 2 bases and the J gene lost 0 bases, with 9 bases spanning the gap. The CDR3 loop is CASSVGGSSYEQYF. In DNA form, the CDR3 reads TGTGCCAGCAGCGTGGGAGGTAGCTCCTACGAGCAGTACTTC.

The J gene is TRBJ2-1, the V gene TRBV6-4; no firm D call. Germline V CDR1 and CDR2: MRHNA, SNTAGT. V was trimmed by 6 bases and J by 8 bases, leaving 17 bases between them. The CDR3 has 14 amino acids. The CDR3 DNA sequence: TGTGCCAGCAGCGAGGACGGAAATCTCGATGAGCAGTTCTTC. Translated: CASSEDGNLDEQFF.

The gene calls are TRBV6-1 and TRBJ2-3, with 13 positions matching TRBD2. The CDR3 extends over 16 amino acids. Trimming removed 7 bases from V and 0 bases from J; junction bases left unmatched: 4. Per the germline V gene, CDR1 is MNHNS and CDR2 is SASEGT. This chain's CDR3 is CASNGLAGESTDTQYF. DNA of the CDR3: TGTGCCAGCAACGGACTAGCGGGGGAGAGCACAGATACGCAGTATTTT.

The V gene is TRBV4-3, the J gene TRBJ1-1, with a weak D call TRBD1 (5 bases). Germline assignment: CDR1 LGHNA and CDR2 YSLEER. The CDR3 contains 15 residues. The germline V and J ends were trimmed by 4 bases and 11 bases, with 23 bases remaining between them. The CDR3 DNA follows: TGCGCCAGCAGCCCCGCGGTGTTGCAGGGACTTCGGGCTTTCTTT. This gives the protein CASSPAVLQGLRAFF.

V is TRBV20-1 and J is TRBJ1-1; possibly TRBD1 for D (5 bases). The ends were cut back, 3 bases at V and 4 bases at J, with 9 bases in the middle. Germline V lookup: CDR1 DFQATT, CDR2 SNEGSKA (reference sequence). The CDR3 consists of 12 residues. CDR3 bases: TGCAGTGCTAGCCAGGGAAGCACTGAAGCTTTCTTT. It yields the protein CSASQGSTEAFF.

This clonotype was found many times. The V call is TRBV5-1, the J call TRBJ1-6, with D unclear. The CDR3 covers 14 residues. The germline gives CDR1 SGHRS, CDR2 YFSETQ. V shed 4 bases and J shed 5 bases, with 10 bases lying between them. CDR3 nucleotides: TGCGCCAGCAGCCTCAGTTATAATAATTCACCCCTCCACTTT. It codes for CASSLSYNNSPLHF.

V usage is TRBV7-9 and J usage is TRBJ2-7, with a tentative D call TRBD1 (6 bases). This CDR3 comprises 17 residues. Germline CDR1 and CDR2: SEHNR and FQNEAQ (reference sequence). V was cut by 5 bases and J by 4 bases, with 24 bases left in between. In DNA, the CDR3 is TGTGCCAGCAGCGAGGGGGACCGTTCCTCACCCTTTTACGAGCAGTACTTC. This sequence encodes CASSEGDRSSPFYEQYF.

This clonotype is labeled medium-sized (0.01 to 0.1%). V and J are TRBV28 and TRBJ2-1; TRBD2 agrees at 12 bases. In germline, CDR1 is MDHEN, CDR2 SYDVKM. The CDR3 is made up of 15 amino acids. Germline trimming cut 6 bases from V and 8 bases from J; bases unmatched to any gene: 8. CDR3 residues: CASSQRTSGIYEQFF. CDR3 nucleotide sequence: TGTGCCAGCAGCCAAAGGACTAGCGGGATCTATGAGCAGTTCTTC.